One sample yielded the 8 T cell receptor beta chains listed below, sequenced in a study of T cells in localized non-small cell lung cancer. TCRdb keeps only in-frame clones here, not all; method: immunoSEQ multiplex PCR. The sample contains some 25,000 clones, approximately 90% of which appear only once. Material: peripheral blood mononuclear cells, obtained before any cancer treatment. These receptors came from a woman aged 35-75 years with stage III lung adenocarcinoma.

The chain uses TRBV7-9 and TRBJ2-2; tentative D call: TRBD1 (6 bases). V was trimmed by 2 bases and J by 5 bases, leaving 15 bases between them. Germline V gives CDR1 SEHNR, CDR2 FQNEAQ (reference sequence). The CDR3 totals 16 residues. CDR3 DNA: TGTGCCAGCAGCTTAAATCCCAGGGGAGAAACCGGGGAGCTGTTTTTT. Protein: CASSLNPRGETGELFF.

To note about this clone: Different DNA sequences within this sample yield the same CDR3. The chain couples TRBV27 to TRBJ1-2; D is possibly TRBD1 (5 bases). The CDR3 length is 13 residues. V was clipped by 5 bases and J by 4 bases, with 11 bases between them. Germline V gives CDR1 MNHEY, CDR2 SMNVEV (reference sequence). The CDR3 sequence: CASSLGTAYGYTF. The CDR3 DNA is TGTGCCAGCAGTCTAGGGACGGCCTATGGCTACACCTTC.

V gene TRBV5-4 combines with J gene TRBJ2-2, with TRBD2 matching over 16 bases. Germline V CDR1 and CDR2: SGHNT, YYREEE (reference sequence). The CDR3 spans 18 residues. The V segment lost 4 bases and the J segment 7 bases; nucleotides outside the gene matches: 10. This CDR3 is CASSQGLAGGPSGGELFF. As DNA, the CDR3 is TGTGCCAGCAGCCAGGGACTAGCGGGAGGGCCCTCAGGCGGGGAGCTGTTTTTT.

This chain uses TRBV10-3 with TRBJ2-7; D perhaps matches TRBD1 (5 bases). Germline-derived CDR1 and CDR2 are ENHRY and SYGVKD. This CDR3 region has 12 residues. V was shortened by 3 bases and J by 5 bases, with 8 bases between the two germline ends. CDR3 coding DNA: TGTGCCATCAGTGACAAAGGGGACGAGCAGTACTTC. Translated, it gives CAISDKGDEQYF.

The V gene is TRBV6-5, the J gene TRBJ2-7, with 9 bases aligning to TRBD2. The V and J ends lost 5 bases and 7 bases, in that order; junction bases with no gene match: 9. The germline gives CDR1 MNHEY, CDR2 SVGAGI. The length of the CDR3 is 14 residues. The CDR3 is CASSEGTSPSEQYF. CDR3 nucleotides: TGTGCCAGCAGTGAGGGGACTAGCCCATCGGAGCAGTACTTC.

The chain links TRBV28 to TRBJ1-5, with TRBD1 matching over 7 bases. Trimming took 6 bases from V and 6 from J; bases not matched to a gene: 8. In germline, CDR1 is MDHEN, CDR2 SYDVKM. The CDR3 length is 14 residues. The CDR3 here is CASSPHRGGQPQHF. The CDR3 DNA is TGTGCCAGCAGCCCCCACAGGGGAGGTCAGCCCCAGCATTTT. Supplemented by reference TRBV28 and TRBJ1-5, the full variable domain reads DVKVTQSSRYLVKRTGEKVFLECVQDMDHENMFWYRQDPGLGLRLIYFSYDVKMKEKGDIPEGYSVSREKKERFSLILESASTNQTSMYLCASSPHRGGQPQHFGDGTRLSIL.

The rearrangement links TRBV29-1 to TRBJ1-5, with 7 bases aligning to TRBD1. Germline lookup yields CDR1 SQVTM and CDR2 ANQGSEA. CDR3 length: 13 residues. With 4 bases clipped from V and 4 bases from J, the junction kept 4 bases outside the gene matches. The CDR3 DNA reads TGCAGCGTTGGAGGGACAGAGAATCAGCCCCAGCATTTT. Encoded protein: CSVGGTENQPQHF.

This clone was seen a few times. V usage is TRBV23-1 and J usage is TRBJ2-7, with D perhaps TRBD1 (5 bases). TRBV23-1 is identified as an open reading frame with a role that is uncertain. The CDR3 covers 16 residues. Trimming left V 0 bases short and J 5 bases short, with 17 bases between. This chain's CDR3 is CASSQSDRQGFNEQYF. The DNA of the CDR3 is TGCGCCAGCAGTCAATCGGATCGGCAGGGATTCAACGAGCAGTACTTC.